Presented here are 23 T cell receptor beta chains from one specimen sequenced in a study of blood T cell repertoires in COVID-19. TCRdb keeps only in-frame clones here, not all; method: immunoSEQ multiplex PCR. This sample has a few hundred thousand clones, with more than 75% found just once. Sequencing was carried out using peripheral blood. The receptors were gathered from a woman aged 45-60 years with acute or convalescent COVID-19.

This chain connects TRBV25-1 to TRBJ2-7, with 7 bases aligning to TRBD1. The CDR3 loop spans 16 amino acids. Germline V gives CDR1 MGHDK, CDR2 SYGVNS. The V and J ends lost 3 bases and 7 bases, in that order; junction bases with no gene match: 15. The CDR3 spells CASSDSFGQATGEQYF. The CDR3 region has the DNA TGTGCCAGCAGTGATTCTTTTGGACAGGCGACGGGAGAGCAGTACTTC.

This clone turned up a few times. The V and J genes are TRBV7-6 and TRBJ2-7; 10 bases are shared with TRBD2. V trimming: 3 bases; J trimming: 0 bases; junction bases outside the gene matches: 5. The CDR3 loop spans 16 amino acids. The germline CDR1 and CDR2 sequences are SGHVS and FNYEAQ. CDR3 bases: TGTGCCAGCAGCTTTGGCCCTAGCGGGAGCTCCTACGAGCAGTACTTC. It specifies CASSFGPSGSSYEQYF.

The sample holds one count of this clone. The gene calls are TRBV4-3 and TRBJ1-2; a weak D match, TRBD1 (6 bases). The germline CDR1 and CDR2 sequences are LGHNA and YSLEER. V lost 1 base, J lost 3 bases, and 12 bases lay in between. The CDR3 totals 15 residues. CDR3: CASSQAARGDYGYTF. The CDR3 nucleotides read TGCGCCAGCAGCCAAGCGGCCAGGGGTGACTATGGCTACACCTTC.

This chain links TRBV19 with TRBJ2-1; a weak D match, TRBD2 (5 bases). The V and J ends lost 6 bases and 7 bases respectively, with 19 bases between them. Germline CDR1 is LNHDA and CDR2 is SQIVND (reference sequence). The CDR3 contains 15 residues. In DNA form, the CDR3 reads TGTGCCAGTAGCGGGATTAATAAGGCGGATAATGAGCAGTTCTTC. Translated: CASSGINKADNEQFF.

This chain connects TRBV2 to TRBJ2-6; TRBD1 might be the D (6 bases). V was pared by 8 bases and J by 1 base, with 9 bases between. The CDR3 consists of 14 residues. The V gene's germline CDR1 is SNHLY and CDR2 FYNNEI. For the CDR3, the DNA is TGTGCCAGCGGCGACAGGTCTGGGGCCAACGTCCTGACTTTC. Amino acids: CASGDRSGANVLTF. The full variable domain, completed using reference TRBV2 and TRBJ2-6, is EPEVTQTPSHQVTQMGQEVILRCVPISNHLYFYWYRQILGQKVEFLVSFYNNEISEKSEIFDDQFSVERPDGSNFTLKIRSTKLEDSAMYFCASGDRSGANVLTFGAGSRLTVL.

The chain combines TRBV3-1 (or the pseudogene TRBV3-2) with TRBJ1-1; 7 positions agree with TRBD1. CDR1 is LGHDT, CDR2 YNNKEL, per germline (reference sequence). V lost 4 bases and J lost 7; bases outside the gene matches: 6. The CDR3 sequence is 13 residues long. Here the CDR3 reads CASSLWDRLEAFF. The CDR3 nucleotides are TGTGCCAGCAGCCTCTGGGACAGACTTGAAGCTTTCTTT.

The rearrangement links TRBV7-3 to TRBJ2-1; D unclear. V was shortened by 2 bases and J by 0 bases, with 17 bases between the two germline ends. The germline V gene encodes CDR1 SGHTA and CDR2 FQGTGA. This CDR3 contains 18 residues. Written as DNA, the CDR3 is TGTGCCAGCAGCTTATCACCCGATCGGTCCCCCTCCTACAATGAGCAGTTCTTC. Protein: CASSLSPDRSPSYNEQFF.

The rearrangement joins TRBV6-5 to TRBJ1-5; D perhaps matches TRBD1 (6 bases). The CDR3 spans 14 residues. V lost 8 bases to trimming and J lost 5 bases, with 16 bases between them. The germline CDR1 and CDR2 sequences are MNHEY and SVGAGI. CDR3 sequence: CASLRGQGYQPQHF. The CDR3 bases are TGTGCCAGCTTACGAGGGCAGGGGTATCAGCCCCAGCATTTT.

This chain joins TRBV5-6 and TRBJ2-2; TRBD1 agrees at 11 bases. Trimming took 4 bases from V and 5 from J; bases not matched to a gene: 7. Germline values: CDR1 SGHDT, CDR2 YYEEEE. CDR3 length: 16 residues. The CDR3: CASSRWTGGLTGELFF. CDR3 nucleotides: TGTGCCAGCAGCCGGTGGACAGGGGGCTTAACCGGGGAGCTGTTTTTT.

CDR3 coding DNA: TGTGCCAGCAGTGCCCGCAGGGGGCAGGGTGGGGCCAACGTCCTGACTTTC. Translating gives CASSARRGQGGANVLTF. J is TRBJ2-6 and V is TRBV25-1; TRBD1 agrees at 8 bases. Germline CDR1 and CDR2: MGHDK and SYGVNS. CDR3 length: 17 residues. The V segment lost 4 bases and the J segment 3 bases; nucleotides outside the gene matches: 8.

This rearrangement joins TRBV7-9 to TRBJ1-2; 9 bases align to TRBD1. V was clipped by 0 bases and J by 3 bases; unmatched bases: 5. CDR1 and CDR2 from the germline V gene are SEHNR and FQNEAQ (reference sequence). The CDR3 has 16 amino acids. The CDR3 spells CASSLAGQGPDYGYTF. In nucleotides, the CDR3 is TGTGCCAGCAGCTTAGCCGGACAGGGGCCGGACTATGGCTACACCTTC.

This clone turned up a few times. The rearrangement joins TRBV10-2 to TRBJ1-4; D is uncertain. V lost 8 bases to trimming and J lost 5 bases, with 9 bases between them. Germline CDR1 reads WSHSY; CDR2 reads SAAADI. There are 12 residues in the CDR3. CDR3 amino acids: CASSGINEKLFF. In DNA, the CDR3 is TGCGCCAGCTCCGGGATAAATGAAAAACTGTTTTTT.

This chain joins TRBV9 and TRBJ2-5; weak D call: TRBD1 (6 bases). Trimming took 0 bases from V and 3 from J, leaving 9 bases between them. Germline loops: CDR1 SGDLS, CDR2 YYNGEE. The CDR3 is 14 amino acids. The CDR3 is CASSVAGTKETQYF. The DNA for the CDR3 is TGTGCCAGCAGCGTAGCCGGGACAAAAGAGACCCAGTACTTC.

The J gene is TRBJ1-6, the V gene TRBV18, with D uncertain. Germline values: CDR1 KGHSH, CDR2 LQKENI. This CDR3 has 18 amino acids. V gave up 4 bases and J gave up 0 bases, with 16 bases separating them. The CDR3 region has the DNA TGTGCCAGCTCACTTAGCCCAGAACGGAGCTCCTATAATTCACCCCTCCACTTT. Its translation: CASSLSPERSSYNSPLHF.

The genes are TRBV2 and TRBJ1-1; 8 bases are shared with TRBD1. The germline CDR1 and CDR2 sequences are SNHLY and FYNNEI. There are 11 residues in the CDR3. V was pared by 7 bases and J by 10 bases, with 5 bases of the junction left unmatched. The CDR3 loop is CASTIDRGAFF. The CDR3 DNA follows: TGTGCCAGCACCATTGACAGGGGAGCTTTCTTT.

This rearrangement joins TRBV28 to TRBJ2-5; D may be TRBD1 (6 bases). The CDR3 loop spans 16 amino acids. V lost 5 bases and J 0 bases, leaving 16 bases between the germline ends. Per the germline V gene, CDR1 is MDHEN and CDR2 is SYDVKM. CDR3 bases: TGTGCCAGCAGTCCAATCGGGACACACTACCAAGAGACCCAGTACTTC. Protein: CASSPIGTHYQETQYF.

The rearrangement links TRBV6-2 or TRBV6-3 to TRBJ2-3; D not resolved. Trimming stripped 4 bases from V and 10 bases from J, with 9 bases between. The CDR3 runs 11 residues. Germline V gives CDR1 MNHEY, CDR2 SVGEGT. CDR3: CASSFGPSQYF. The CDR3, as DNA: TGTGCCAGCAGTTTTGGGCCTTCGCAGTATTTT.

The chain links TRBV5-4 to TRBJ2-1; 9 bases line up with TRBD2. Germline CDR1 and CDR2: SGHNT and YYREEE (reference sequence). The CDR3 length is 13 residues. The V segment lost 7 bases and the J segment 5 bases; nucleotides outside the gene matches: 4. The CDR3 region is CASSSGINNEQFF. CDR3 bases: TGTGCCAGCTCTAGCGGGATAAACAATGAGCAGTTCTTC.

The V call is TRBV28, the J call TRBJ1-4; TRBD1 is a possible D gene (6 bases). V was cut by 7 bases and J by 6 bases, with 12 bases left in between. The germline V gene encodes CDR1 MDHEN and CDR2 SYDVKM. The CDR3 has 13 residues. This chain's CDR3 is CASMRGGDEKLFF. The CDR3 DNA sequence: TGTGCCAGCATGCGAGGGGGGGATGAAAAACTGTTTTTT.

The V gene is TRBV12-3 or TRBV12-4, the J gene TRBJ1-3; D gene unclear. Deletions cut 5 bases from V and 0 bases from J, with 5 bases between. The CDR3 loop spans 13 amino acids. The CDR3 spells CASSPSSGNTIYF. In DNA form, the CDR3 reads TGTGCCAGCAGTCCTTCCTCTGGAAACACCATATATTTT.

V usage is TRBV7-9 and J usage is TRBJ2-1; a weak D match, TRBD2 (7 bases). The length of the CDR3 is 15 residues. Trimming removed 5 bases from V and 4 bases from J, with 15 bases in between. CDR1 and CDR2 (germline): SEHNR, FQNEAQ (reference sequence). The CDR3 is CASSTGGGRYNEQFF. The CDR3 DNA reads TGTGCCAGCAGCACCGGGGGCGGGAGATACAATGAGCAGTTCTTC.

V usage is TRBV6-5 and J usage is TRBJ2-4; TRBD1 is a possible D gene (5 bases). Between the trimmed V and J ends, which lost 6 bases and 1 base, there was a span of 13 bases. This CDR3 is built from 15 residues. CDR1 and CDR2 (germline): MNHEY, SVGAGI. CDR3 nucleotide sequence: TGTGCCAGCAGCCTGAGCTCAGGGGCCAAAAACATTCAGTACTTC. As protein: CASSLSSGAKNIQYF.

The chain uses TRBV28 and TRBJ2-5, with 9 positions matching TRBD1. Losses at the gene ends were 4 bases for V and 0 bases for J; bases not matched to a gene: 6. The V gene's germline CDR1 is MDHEN and CDR2 SYDVKM. This CDR3 has 16 amino acids. The CDR3 region is CASSSGGQGNQETQYF. The DNA for the CDR3 is TGTGCCAGCAGTTCGGGGGGACAGGGAAACCAAGAGACCCAGTACTTC. The complete variable domain, with remaining parts taken from reference TRBV28 and TRBJ2-5, reads DVKVTQSSRYLVKRTGEKVFLECVQDMDHENMFWYRQDPGLGLRLIYFSYDVKMKEKGDIPEGYSVSREKKERFSLILESASTNQTSMYLCASSSGGQGNQETQYFGPGTRLLVL.